What follows describes a single T cell receptor beta chain. The data belong to a study of identical twins. The CDR3 loop spans 14 amino acids. Looked up from germline, CDR1 is DFQATT and CDR2 is SNEGSKA (reference sequence). Trimming pared 3 bases from V and 3 bases from J, leaving 12 bases between. Each CDR3 protein gets one entry after TCRdb re-called the 5' RACE reads with MiXCR. This table has 400,000 to 500,000 distinct CDR3 sequences, roughly 13% appearing once. The same specimen was also included in a second study, on yellow fever vaccine responses in identical twins.

This clonotype originated in a woman under 30 in good health. The J gene is TRBJ2-4, the V gene TRBV20-1, with D maybe TRBD1 (5 bases). Sequenced sample: CD4+ T cells sorted from blood. The CDR3: CSASEGAGKNIQYF. The CDR3 DNA reads as TGCAGTGCTAGTGAAGGGGCAGGCAAAAACATTCAGTACTTC.